The 18 T cell receptor beta chains given below trace back to one sample, sequenced in a study of cytomegalovirus exposure and HLA in healthy donors. Both 60 Vbeta primers and 13 Jbeta primers went into the PCR. The method was immunoSEQ multiplex PCR; TCRdb's version includes in-frame clones alone and lacks a portion of them. The sample consists of more than 100,000 clones, about three fifths of them appearing once. Sequencing was performed on PBMCs. These receptors all come from a man aged 40-50 years in good health and CMV-seropositive.

The CDR3: CASSLGQASNEKLFF. CDR3 bases: TGTGCCAGCAGCTTAGGACAGGCTTCTAATGAAAAACTGTTTTTT. V usage is TRBV7-2 and J usage is TRBJ1-4; a weak D match, TRBD1 (6 bases). With 1 base removed from V and 3 bases from J, the gap between germline ends came to 9 bases. The germline CDR1 and CDR2 sequences are SGHTA and FQGNSA. The CDR3 contains 15 residues.

A few counts support this clone. V gene TRBV5-1 combines with J gene TRBJ2-5; TRBD2 matches 14 bases. V lost 2 bases to trimming and J lost 4 bases; unmatched junction nucleotides: 4. In germline, CDR1 is SGHRS, CDR2 YFSETQ. The CDR3 has 16 amino acids. CDR3 amino acids: CASSFLGLAGVETQYF. CDR3 in DNA: TGCGCCAGCAGCTTTTTGGGACTAGCGGGGGTAGAGACCCAGTACTTC.

This clone was found a few times. CDR3 in DNA: TGTGCCTGGGATCGGGGACTAGCGAGCATTCAGTACTTC. It codes for CAWDRGLASIQYF. This sequence joins TRBV30 and TRBJ2-4, with TRBD2 identical over 10 bases. Losses at the gene ends were 5 bases for V and 9 bases for J; bases not matched to a gene: 7. This CDR3 has 13 amino acids. Per germline, CDR1 GTSNPN and CDR2 SVGIG (reference sequence).

This chain uses TRBV5-6 with TRBJ1-4; 7 bases fit TRBD1. Germline V gene sequence: CDR1 SGHDT, CDR2 YYEEEE. The CDR3 has 15 residues. V lost 4 bases to trimming and J lost 5 bases; unmatched junction nucleotides: 8. The CDR3 protein is CASSPQGEDNEKLFF. In DNA, the CDR3 is TGTGCCAGCAGCCCTCAGGGGGAGGACAATGAAAAACTGTTTTTT.

The chain uses TRBV5-1 and TRBJ2-1, with a weak D call TRBD2 (6 bases). CDR1 and CDR2 from the germline V gene are SGHRS and YFSETQ. CDR3 length: 16 amino acids. V was pared by 0 bases and J by 2 bases, with 12 bases between. The CDR3 nucleotides read TGCGCCAGCAGCTTGGCCGGTGCGGGGACCTACAATGAGCAGTTCTTC. This encodes CASSLAGAGTYNEQFF.

This chain joins TRBV4-1 and TRBJ2-6; 9 nucleotides agree with TRBD1. CDR3 length: 17 residues. Germline values: CDR1 MGHRA, CDR2 YSYEKL. V dropped 5 bases and J dropped 0; count of bases not matched to a gene: 5. The CDR3 loop reads CASSAGTGYSGANVLTF. DNA for the CDR3: TGCGCCAGCAGCGCCGGGACAGGGTACTCTGGGGCCAACGTCCTGACTTTC.

This clone was found a few times. The rearrangement joins TRBV6-5 to TRBJ1-2, with 7 bases identical to TRBD1. This CDR3 is built from 15 residues. After removal of 2 bases from V and 7 bases from J, the junction contained 10 bases not matched to a gene. The germline CDR1 and CDR2 sequences are MNHEY and SVGAGI. The CDR3 sequence is CASSYQVTGSLGYTF. The CDR3 DNA sequence: TGTGCCAGCAGTTACCAAGTGACAGGGAGCCTTGGCTACACCTTC.

The chain is built from TRBV7-9 and TRBJ2-1; D gene ambiguous. The V and J ends lost 1 base and 9 bases respectively, with 4 bases between them. CDR1 SEHNR and CDR2 FQNEAQ come from the germline V gene (reference sequence). The CDR3 consists of 11 residues. The CDR3 is CASSLDREQFF. The CDR3 DNA follows: TGTGCCAGCAGCTTAGATCGTGAGCAGTTCTTC.

This rearrangement joins TRBV27 to TRBJ1-5; D is perhaps TRBD1 (5 bases). CDR1 MNHEY and CDR2 SMNVEV come from the germline V gene (reference sequence). The V end was cut by 1 base, the J end by 2 bases, with 6 bases between. This CDR3 has 14 amino acids. As DNA, the CDR3 is TGTGCCAGCAGTTTATTGGGGCGCAATCAGCCCCAGCATTTT. It translates to CASSLLGRNQPQHF.

This chain joins TRBV11-2 and TRBJ1-3; D uncertain. The CDR3 has 15 residues. CDR1 is SGHAT and CDR2 is FQNNGV in the germline V gene. V was shortened by 3 bases and J by 0 bases, with 9 bases between the two germline ends. The CDR3 spells CASSFGGVSGNTIYF. CDR3 DNA: TGTGCCAGCAGCTTCGGCGGTGTCTCTGGAAACACCATATATTTT. Using reference TRBV11-2 and TRBJ1-3 for the parts outside the CDR3, the full variable domain is EAGVAQSPRYKIIEKRQSVAFWCNPISGHATLYWYQQILGQGPKLLIQFQNNGVVDDSQLPKDRFSAERLKGVDSTLKIQPAKLEDSAVYLCASSFGGVSGNTIYFGEGSWLTVV.

This clone was picked up a small number of times. V is TRBV7-9 and J is TRBJ1-5; D perhaps matches TRBD1 (5 bases). Germline V gene sequence: CDR1 SEHNR, CDR2 FQNEAQ (reference sequence). The CDR3 totals 12 residues. V dropped 3 bases and J dropped 12 bases, with 12 bases sitting between them. This CDR3 reads CASSFVAGDQHF. The DNA of the CDR3 is TGTGCCAGCAGCTTTGTGGCGGGGGACCAGCATTTT. Full variable domain (outside the CDR3, taken from reference TRBV7-9 and TRBJ1-5): DTGVSQNPRHKITKRGQNVTFRCDPISEHNRLYWYRQTLGQGPEFLTYFQNEAQLEKSRLLSDRFSAERPKGSFSTLEIQRTEQGDSAMYLCASSFVAGDQHFGDGTRLSIL.

This sequence joins TRBV9 and TRBJ2-5; D uncertain. Germline CDR1 SGDLS, CDR2 YYNGEE. This CDR3 is built from 14 residues. The germline V and J ends were trimmed by 0 bases and 5 bases, with 11 bases remaining between them. The CDR3 DNA reads as TGTGCCAGCAGCGTAGGATCAGGTCGGGAGACCCAGTACTTC. Protein: CASSVGSGRETQYF.

This clone came up once. The chain uses TRBV6-4 and TRBJ2-1; possible D gene TRBD2, 6 bases. CDR1 is MRHNA, CDR2 SNTAGT, per germline. The CDR3 spans 15 residues. Trimming stripped 3 bases from V and 0 bases from J, with 9 bases between. The CDR3 reads CASSDIGSSYNEQFF. The CDR3 DNA is TGTGCCAGCAGTGATATCGGGAGCTCCTACAATGAGCAGTTCTTC.

The table lists this clone with a count of one. The chain has TRBV9 and TRBJ1-5; tentatively, D is TRBD1 (5 bases). Germline CDR1 SGDLS, CDR2 YYNGEE. V shed 3 bases and J shed 4 bases, with 14 bases lying between them. The CDR3 runs to 15 residues. The CDR3 here is CASSGGHGGNQPQHF. The CDR3 DNA is TGTGCCAGCAGCGGCGGTCACGGGGGAAATCAGCCCCAGCATTTT.

This chain links TRBV7-3 with TRBJ2-6; D is uncertain. In germline, CDR1 is SGHTA, CDR2 FQGTGA. The CDR3 is 16 amino acids. The V and J ends lost 0 bases and 4 bases respectively, with 10 bases between them. The CDR3 nucleotides are TGTGCCAGCAGCTTAACGTCGGGTACCGGGGCCAACGTCCTGACTTTC. Protein sequence: CASSLTSGTGANVLTF.

The CDR3 loop is CASSEARDTQYF. The CDR3 DNA reads as TGTGCCAGCAGTGAGGCAAGAGATACGCAGTATTTT. The chain carries TRBV6-1 and TRBJ2-3; D not certain. This CDR3 spans 12 amino acids. The germline gives CDR1 MNHNS, CDR2 SASEGT. V dropped 3 bases and J dropped 5 bases, with 6 bases sitting between them.

This clone was seen only a few times. The CDR3 DNA is TGTGCCAGCAGCCCACTAGCATACAGCTCCTACGAGCAGTACTTC. As protein: CASSPLAYSSYEQYF. The V and J genes are TRBV7-9 and TRBJ2-7; tentatively, D is TRBD2 (6 bases). Germline CDR1 SEHNR, CDR2 FQNEAQ (reference sequence). Trimming removed 5 bases from V and 0 bases from J, with 14 bases in between. CDR3 size: 15 residues.

The count of this clone is one. This sequence joins TRBV5-4 and TRBJ2-7, with 15 bases lining up with TRBD2. The CDR3 contains 17 residues. Germline CDR1 reads SGHNT; CDR2 reads YYREEE (reference sequence). Trimming cost V 1 base and J 4 bases; bases outside gene matches: 6. In nucleotides, the CDR3 is TGTGCCAGCAGCTTGAGGACTAGCGGGAGGGCTGTTTACGAGCAGTACTTC. Translated: CASSLRTSGRAVYEQYF.